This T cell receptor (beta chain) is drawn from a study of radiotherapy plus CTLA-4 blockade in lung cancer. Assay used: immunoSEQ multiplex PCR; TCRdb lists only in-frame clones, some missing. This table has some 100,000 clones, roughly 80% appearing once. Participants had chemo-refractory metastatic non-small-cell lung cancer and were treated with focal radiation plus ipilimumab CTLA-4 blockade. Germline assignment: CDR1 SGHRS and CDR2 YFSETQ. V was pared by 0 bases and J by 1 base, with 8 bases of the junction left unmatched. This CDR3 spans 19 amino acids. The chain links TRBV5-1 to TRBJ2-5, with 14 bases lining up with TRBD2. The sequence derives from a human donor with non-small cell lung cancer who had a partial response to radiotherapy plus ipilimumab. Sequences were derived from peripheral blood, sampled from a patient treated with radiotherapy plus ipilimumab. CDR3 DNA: TGCGCCAGCAGCTTGGCCGGCCCCGGGACTAGCGGGAGCCAAGAGACCCAGTACTTC. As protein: CASSLAGPGTSGSQETQYF.